Below, 16 T cell receptor beta chains from the same sample are listed, as sequenced in a study of control samples from healthy donors and cancer patients. The protocol was immunoSEQ multiplex PCR, while the TCRdb copy is restricted to in-frame clones and leaves out a portion. The data contain 130,000 or so clones, over 80% of them seen just once; the ten biggest clones take up 2.1%. Sequences were obtained from blood. These receptor sequences come from a woman aged 50 to 60 in good health.

The J gene is TRBJ1-2, the V gene TRBV29-1, with D possibly being TRBD1 (6 bases). The V and J ends lost 7 bases and 1 base respectively, with 13 bases between them. Per the germline V gene, CDR1 is SQVTM and CDR2 is ANQGSEA. The CDR3 length is 13 residues. CDR3: CSASGQNNYGYTF. The CDR3 region has the DNA TGCAGCGCATCAGGACAGAATAACTATGGCTACACCTTC.

The chain links TRBV5-1 to TRBJ2-3; 9 bases line up with TRBD2. J gave up 5 bases and V 0 bases, and 10 bases lay outside the gene matches. This CDR3 comprises 17 residues. Germline values: CDR1 SGHRS, CDR2 YFSETQ. The DNA of the CDR3 is TGCGCCAGCAGCTTGGAGGCGGGAGGGATCACTGGAGATACGCAGTATTTT. Translation gives CASSLEAGGITGDTQYF.

The chain combines TRBV28 with TRBJ2-7; possibly TRBD1 for D (5 bases). CDR3 length: 12 amino acids. Germline lookup yields CDR1 MDHEN and CDR2 SYDVKM. V shed 2 bases and J shed 4 bases, with 6 bases lying between them. CDR3 in DNA: TGTGCCAGCAGTTTAAGGGGTTACGAGCAGTACTTC. Amino acid sequence: CASSLRGYEQYF.

The rearrangement uses TRBV30 and TRBJ2-7; a possible D gene is TRBD2 (5 bases). This CDR3 has 11 amino acids. V was trimmed by 0 bases and J by 7 bases, leaving 7 bases between them. CDR1 is GTSNPN and CDR2 is SVGIG in the germline V gene (reference sequence). The CDR3 sequence: CAWSVQREQYF. The DNA for the CDR3 is TGTGCCTGGAGTGTACAGCGGGAGCAGTACTTC.

The chain employs TRBV6-5 and TRBJ1-1, with a possible D match to TRBD1 (5 bases). This CDR3 is 15 amino acids long. Germline V CDR1 and CDR2: MNHEY, SVGAGI. V lost 5 bases and J lost 0, with 13 bases in between. CDR3 region: CASSQGNPMNTEAFF. The CDR3 DNA sequence: TGTGCCAGCAGTCAGGGAAACCCTATGAACACTGAAGCTTTCTTT.

J is TRBJ1-2 and V is TRBV6-1, with D maybe TRBD1 (6 bases). V lost 2 bases to trimming and J lost 5 bases, with 9 bases between them. This CDR3 region has 13 residues. Per germline, CDR1 MNHNS and CDR2 SASEGT. The CDR3 loop is CASSETRGYGYTF. The CDR3 bases are TGTGCCAGCAGTGAAACCAGGGGATATGGCTACACCTTC.

This chain uses TRBV11-2 with TRBJ1-6; D unclear. The CDR3 runs to 12 residues. Trimming removed 5 bases at V and 9 bases at J, with 8 bases between. Germline CDR1 reads SGHAT; CDR2 reads FQNNGV. CDR3 sequence reads: CASSGSVSPLHF. The CDR3 DNA reads TGTGCCAGCAGCGGAAGCGTTTCACCCCTCCACTTT.

This clone was detected once. Additional DNA sequences in this sample encode the identical CDR3. The genes are TRBV6-6 and TRBJ1-3, with D maybe TRBD1 (5 bases). Per germline, CDR1 MNHNY and CDR2 SVGAGI (reference sequence). V gave up 0 bases and J gave up 7 bases, with 7 bases separating them. The CDR3 loop spans 13 amino acids. For the CDR3, the DNA is TGTGCCAGCAGTTACTCTCCAGGGAACACCATATATTTT. It codes for CASSYSPGNTIYF.

This clone was picked up a small number of times. This chain joins TRBV10-2 and TRBJ1-5; unclear D gene. This CDR3 has 15 amino acids. V was cut by 2 bases and J by 6 bases, with 14 bases left in between. Germline V CDR1 and CDR2: WSHSY, SAAADI. Written as DNA, the CDR3 is TGCGCCAGCAGTGAGGGACTCCGGCTGGGTCAGCCCCAGCATTTT. It yields the protein CASSEGLRLGQPQHF.

The rearrangement joins TRBV2 to TRBJ2-5; possibly TRBD1 or TRBD2 for D (6 bases each). The germline gives CDR1 SNHLY, CDR2 FYNNEI. This CDR3 is built from 16 residues. V was pared by 2 bases and J by 1 base, with 14 bases between. CDR3 DNA sequence: TGTGCCAGCAGTGAAAGGGGGGAGTTGAGCCAAGAGACCCAGTACTTC. Translation: CASSERGELSQETQYF.

J is TRBJ2-3 and V is TRBV3-1 (or the pseudogene TRBV3-2); the match to TRBD1 covers 9 bases. The CDR3 has 12 amino acids. The V gene end was trimmed by 8 bases and the J gene end by 5 bases; junction bases not matched to a gene: 2. Germline loops: CDR1 LGHDT, CDR2 YNNKEL (reference sequence). The CDR3 reads CASGTGRDTQYF. CDR3 DNA: TGTGCCAGCGGGACAGGGAGAGATACGCAGTATTTT.

This chain connects TRBV19 to TRBJ1-5, with D perhaps matching TRBD1 (6 bases). The CDR3 sequence is 15 residues long. Trimming pared 10 bases from V and 3 bases from J, leaving 19 bases between. Germline CDR1 LNHDA, CDR2 SQIVND (reference sequence). The CDR3 loop reads CATSWMDRDNQPQHF. CDR3 sequence (DNA): TGTGCCACCAGTTGGATGGACAGAGACAATCAGCCCCAGCATTTT. Full variable domain (rest looked up from reference TRBV19 and TRBJ1-5): DGGITQSPKYLFRKEGQNVTLSCEQNLNHDAMYWYRQDPGQGLRLIYYSQIVNDFQKGDIAEGYSVSREKKESFPLTVTSAQKNPTAFYLCATSWMDRDNQPQHFGDGTRLSIL.

This clone was observed once. The chain combines TRBV9 with TRBJ2-2, with TRBD1 as a possible D gene (5 bases). V was trimmed by 0 bases and J by 0 bases, leaving 6 bases between them. This CDR3 is 15 amino acids long. Per germline, CDR1 SGDLS and CDR2 YYNGEE. CDR3 residues: CASSVGGANTGELFF. The DNA for the CDR3 is TGTGCCAGCAGCGTAGGGGGCGCGAACACCGGGGAGCTGTTTTTT.

V usage is TRBV19 and J usage is TRBJ2-7; TRBD2 agrees at 11 bases. J lost 2 bases, V lost 5 bases, and 5 bases had no gene match. CDR1 LNHDA and CDR2 SQIVND come from the germline V gene (reference sequence). The CDR3 has 15 residues. The CDR3, as DNA: TGTGCCAGTAGTCTTGGGACTAGCGGACCCTACGAGCAGTACTTC. It specifies CASSLGTSGPYEQYF.

V gene TRBV15 combines with J gene TRBJ1-4; D might be TRBD1 (5 bases). This CDR3 is built from 14 residues. The ends were cut back, 3 bases at V and 7 bases at J, with 12 bases in the middle. Germline values: CDR1 LNHNV, CDR2 YYDKDF (reference sequence). Here the CDR3 DNA reads TGTGCCACCAGCAGGGGCAGGGCGCGTGAAAAACTGTTTTTT. Translation gives CATSRGRAREKLFF.

This chain connects TRBV30 to TRBJ1-5; 9 positions match TRBD1. V shed 1 base, J shed 4 bases, and the junction held 5 bases outside the gene matches. The CDR3 sequence is 15 residues long. Germline assignment: CDR1 GTSNPN and CDR2 SVGIG (reference sequence). CDR3: CAWSGGQGQNQPQHF. CDR3 DNA: TGTGCCTGGAGTGGGGGACAGGGCCAAAATCAGCCCCAGCATTTT.